Listed below are T cell receptor beta chains from one sample, sequenced in a study of cytomegalovirus exposure and HLA in healthy donors. Sequenced by immunoSEQ multiplex PCR; TCRdb stores in-frame clones only, minus some. The sample has 150,000 or so clones, 80% to 90% seen once. Sequencing used PBMCs. All receptors come from a woman aged 18-30 years in good health and CMV-seronegative. The CDR3 runs from the conserved cysteine through the conserved F or W. The D gene is left open where the match is weak. The size field is filled for only some rows; it gives once, few, many or a size class.

V gene,J gene,D gene,clone size,CDR3 DNA,CDR3 protein
TRBV2,TRBJ1-3,TRBD1,NA,TGTGCCAGCAGATACCAGACAGGGGGCGCGGACACCATATATTTT,CASRYQTGGADTIYF
TRBV4-1,TRBJ2-1,NA,NA,TGCGCCAGCAGCCAAGTCCCAGAGCGGCCAAATGAGCAGTTCTTC,CASSQVPERPNEQFF
TRBV19,TRBJ1-2,TRBD1,NA,TGTGCCAGCACGGACAGGGGGCGTCTTGGCTACACCTTC,CASTDRGRLGYTF
TRBV18,TRBJ2-1,TRBD1,NA,TGTGCCAGCTCACTCGGACAGGCCGATGAGCAGTTCTTC,CASSLGQADEQFF
TRBV28,TRBJ2-5,TRBD2,NA,TGTGCCATAGCGGGGGTCAGGACCCAGTACTTC,CAIAGVRTQYF
TRBV5-1,TRBJ2-1,TRBD2,NA,TGCGCCAGCAGCCGACGTGCTAGCGGGGGAGGCGGCAATGAGCAGTTCTTC,CASSRRASGGGGNEQFF
TRBV6-1,TRBJ1-1,NA,few,TGTGCCGCCCATAGGGGGAACACTGAAGCTTTCTTT,CAAHRGNTEAFF
TRBV10-3,TRBJ1-6,NA,NA,TGTGCCATCAGTGAATCTGAAAACAGCGGGCGTTCACCCCTCCACTTT,CAISESENSGRSPLHF
TRBV7-2,TRBJ1-6,NA,NA,TGTGCCAGCAGCTTGTCCCAGGGGATCGATTCACCCCTCCACTTT,CASSLSQGIDSPLHF
TRBV7-8,TRBJ1-2,NA,NA,TGTGCCAGCAGCTTAGGGACCGGGGGGACGTATGGCTACACCTTC,CASSLGTGGTYGYTF
TRBV9,TRBJ2-5,NA,NA,TGTGCCAGCAGCGTCCGGGGTGGAGAAGAGACCCAGTACTTC,CASSVRGGEETQYF
TRBV5-1,TRBJ1-3,TRBD1,NA,TGCGCCAGCAGCTTGGACAGGGGGCTTGGAAACACCATATATTTT,CASSLDRGLGNTIYF
TRBV27,TRBJ1-2,TRBD1,NA,TGTGCCAGCAGTCAGGGGGCCAACTATGGCTACACCTTC,CASSQGANYGYTF
TRBV18,TRBJ1-2,NA,NA,TGTGCCAGCTCACCCGCGTCTAGTCTTATGCCCGAGGCTGGCTACACCTTC,CASSPASSLMPEAGYTF
TRBV11-2,TRBJ1-2,NA,NA,TGTGCCAGCAGCAAGGAGGTTGGAGATGGCTACACCTTC,CASSKEVGDGYTF
TRBV18,TRBJ1-1,TRBD1,NA,TGTGCCAGCTCACCATCAGGGGGCGCGTCGGCTGAAGCTTTCTTT,CASSPSGGASAEAFF
TRBV4-1,TRBJ2-7,TRBD2,NA,TGCGCCAGCAGCCAGTATAGCGGGAGAGTCTACGAGCAGTACTTC,CASSQYSGRVYEQYF
TRBV9,TRBJ2-3,TRBD2,NA,TGTGCCAGCAGCGTGAACGGGAGGGCCCCAGATACGCAGTATTTT,CASSVNGRAPDTQYF
TRBV6-5,TRBJ2-5,NA,NA,TGTGCCAGCAGTTACATCGAAACTAGTTTGGGGGAGACCCAGTACTTC,CASSYIETSLGETQYF
TRBV11-1,TRBJ2-1,TRBD1,NA,TGTGCCAGCAGCTTGGAACCTGGGACAGGTTATTACAATGAGCAGTTCTTC,CASSLEPGTGYYNEQFF
TRBV4-1,TRBJ2-1,TRBD2,NA,TGCGCCAGCGGAGCCGGCGCTAGCGGGGGATATGAGCAGTTCTTC,CASGAGASGGYEQFF
TRBV5-6,TRBJ1-2,TRBD1,NA,TGTGCCAGCAGCACAGGACAGGGGGCTAGCTACACCTTC,CASSTGQGASYTF
TRBV5-4,TRBJ2-2,NA,NA,TGTGCCACCAGAGAAGGGCAGGGGAACACCGGGGAGCTGTTTTTT,CATREGQGNTGELFF